The following is a TCR beta chain sequence with its context. This clonotype came up many times. This receptor's antigen is unknown. Per-nucleotide qualities are absent, and no much larger clonotype sits a single base away. From the cysteine through the phenylalanine, the CDR3 covers 14 amino acids. Here the CDR3 DNA is all that survives: 42 bases in frame from base 1. CDR1 and CDR2 are drawn from the germline V gene: SGHDN, FVKESK. Trimming takes 4 bases from V and 6 bases from J, and the germline ends sit 13 bases apart. The sample comes from a study of Graves' ophthalmopathy and Graves' hyperthyroidism (dated by TCRdb to the late 2010s). General notes on the study: Peripheral blood was collected at initial diagnosis, prior to any treatment. In total, some 130 blood samples were TCR-sequenced: some 40 ophthalmopathy, 75 hyperthyroidism and 17 hyperthyroidism-to-ophthalmopathy patients. To explore V-J signatures that separate ophthalmopathy from hyperthyroidism, a discovery set of fewer than 110 patients was enrolled, consisting of more than 40 with ophthalmopathy and about 60 with stable hyperthyroidism. After sampling, hyperthyroidism patients received methimazole starting at 30 mg daily, and ophthalmopathy patients received high-dose intravenous methylprednisolone. The 75 to 100 discovery patients were randomly split 7:3 into training and test sets. TCR beta repertoire signatures were used to distinguish Graves' ophthalmopathy from Graves' hyperthyroidism and to predict progression to ophthalmopathy. An independent validation cohort was composed of about 20 hyperthyroidism patients and around 16 patients who later progressed from hyperthyroidism to ophthalmopathy. T-cell repertoires of thyroid tissue and blood were compared in 5 or 6 hyperthyroidism patients.

Broad study findings and their caveats: No statistical method was used to set the sample size in advance, and the investigators knew which group each participant was assigned to. Ophthalmopathy was separated from stable hyperthyroidism by the 13-signature model with 85% to 90% sensitivity and about 83% specificity in cross-validation and with 80%/75% in the test set. Most of the expanded thyroid clonotypes with a frequency above 0.001 were also detected in blood, and it was suggested that the thyroid immune response may be reflected by blood repertoires. In validation, the model predicted ophthalmopathy progression with less than 71% sensitivity and about 73% specificity; some 13 predicted patients were CT-confirmed with GO in a median of 6.5 months.

For repertoire sequencing, TCR beta CDR3 regions were amplified from RNA transcripts. HTBI primers and the Qiagen OneStep RT-PCR kit were used in a first-round RT-PCR, which was followed by a second-round multiplex PCR, size selection and purification. Sequencing of the libraries was carried out on an Illumina HiSeq2000 in paired-end mode with 100 bp reads. Under the source paper's analysis protocol: SOAPnuke was used to process the reads, removing any read that contained adapters or uncalled bases, had a mean Phred below 15, or lacked an exact match to the constant primer or identifier. High-quality paired reads were merged with COPE v1.2.5. Unique nucleotide sequences were defined as clonotypes and aligned to IMGT TRB V, D and J references using MiTCR v1.1. The analysis was limited to V-J combinations with a frequency above 0.0001, which together covered 99.2% of repertoires. For each V-J combination, a TCR clonal expansion and chaos score was defined as F50 clonal expansion divided by the chaos observed in the TCRdist matrix. Features were reduced by Welch's t-statistics and random forest to around 13 V-J combinations, which fed a naive Bayes classifier. Thyroid-blood repertoire similarity was quantified with the Morisita-Horn index. TCRdb applied fastp at Q25 and MiXCR to the public reads, then kept only in-frame beta chains. Each record represents a unique CDR3 protein, reported with the most common genes and DNA among its rows. The V and J calls, along with clone size, are taken from TCRdb and not from the paper's own processing. Here the sample has 220,000 or so distinct CDR3 sequences; 20% to 25% occur a single time. Roughly 40% of the sample is taken by the ten largest.

Ophthalmopathy patients were characterized by moderately to severely active disease, a Clinical Activity Score of at least 3, a NOSPECS grade of at least 4, and a disease duration under 3 months. Patients with other autoimmune diseases, uncontrolled infections, pregnancy or lactation were excluded. Clinical symptoms, serum thyroxine, TRAb, thyroid ultrasound and orbital computed tomography formed the basis of the diagnosis. Using Ficoll-Paque density gradient centrifugation, PBMCs were isolated from 9 to 10 ml of fresh peripheral blood. Total RNA was extracted with Trizol reagent and quality-checked on an Agilent 2100 Bioanalyzer.

Recombination joined TRBV14 with TRBJ2-4; TRBD2 is perhaps the D gene, given 5 matching bases. The receptor's source is a woman aged 45-65 years with Graves' ophthalmopathy. Donor details come from another sample of the same person, matched by shared clones. Input material: peripheral blood. The nucleotide sequence reads TGTGCCAGCAGCCTGGGAGCCAGCACAAACATTCAGTACTTC. It specifies CASSLGASTNIQYF.